This T cell receptor beta chain was identified during a study of cytotoxic CD8 clonotypes in ibrutinib-treated CLL. For TCR beta libraries, roughly 2 micrograms of genomic DNA were obtained from cryopreserved PBMCs. Comment on this clone: Its antigen is not identified.

General study findings and limits: Sustained-remission and progressing patients diverged in sampling times. Clonality increased at ibrutinib response and stayed stable in sustained remission. At progression, however, it fell back toward baseline.

Germline V gene sequence: CDR1 ENHRY, CDR2 SYGVKD. The CDR3 covers 13 residues. V gave up 4 bases and J gave up 5 bases; unmatched junction bases: 1. Depths of 1 in 200,000 to 1 in 1 million T cells were the sequencing target. Here immunoSEQ multiplex PCR was the method, and the copy in TCRdb shows in-frame clones only, minus some. Of around 200,000 clones listed, roughly three quarters were seen once; the top ten hold about an eighth. The chain recombines TRBV10-3 with TRBJ1-1; 10 nucleotides agree with TRBD1. The TCR was taken from a human donor with chronic lymphocytic leukemia. The sequenced sample was PBMCs, obtained after 12 months of ibrutinib treatment. CDR3 loop: CAISGTGGTEAFF. The CDR3 DNA follows: TGTGCCATCAGTGGGACAGGGGGGACTGAAGCTTTCTTT.